Listed here are 21 T cell receptor beta chains from one sample, sequenced in a study of blood T cell repertoires in COVID-19. Produced via immunoSEQ multiplex PCR; TCRdb's table is partial and in-frame only. The sample holds some 120,000 clones, around 87% seen once. Sequenced: peripheral blood. The origin of the receptors is a woman aged 55-69 years with acute or convalescent COVID-19.

The rearrangement uses TRBV28 and TRBJ1-4; maybe TRBD1 (5 bases). This CDR3 spans 13 amino acids. Germline assignment: CDR1 MDHEN and CDR2 SYDVKM. V was trimmed by 8 bases and J by 7 bases, leaving 14 bases between them. CDR3 DNA: TGTGCCAGCTATGACAGCTTAAGTGAAAAACTGTTTTTT. Encoded protein: CASYDSLSEKLFF.

This chain joins TRBV28 and TRBJ1-5, with a tentative D call TRBD1 (5 bases). In germline, CDR1 is MDHEN, CDR2 SYDVKM. This CDR3 has 16 amino acids. Trimming removed 2 bases from V and 0 bases from J, with 11 bases in between. DNA for the CDR3: TGTGCCAGCAGTTTAATGGGGCTCTATAGCAATCAGCCCCAGCATTTT. The encoded protein is CASSLMGLYSNQPQHF. Supplemented by reference TRBV28 and TRBJ1-5, the full variable domain reads DVKVTQSSRYLVKRTGEKVFLECVQDMDHENMFWYRQDPGLGLRLIYFSYDVKMKEKGDIPEGYSVSREKKERFSLILESASTNQTSMYLCASSLMGLYSNQPQHFGDGTRLSIL.

DNA of the CDR3: TGTGCCAGCAGCGTAGAGGGAGTGGGCAGGTTAACCTACAATGAGCAGTTCTTC. This gives the protein CASSVEGVGRLTYNEQFF. V usage is TRBV9 and J usage is TRBJ2-1, with a weak D call TRBD2 (5 bases). V was shortened by 0 bases and J by 2 bases, with 18 bases between the two germline ends. This CDR3 spans 18 amino acids. Germline V lookup: CDR1 SGDLS, CDR2 YYNGEE.

V gene TRBV24-1 combines with J gene TRBJ1-2; a possible D gene is TRBD1 (5 bases). The CDR3 extends over 16 amino acids. V was trimmed by 5 bases and J by 4 bases, leaving 19 bases between them. Germline V lookup: CDR1 KGHDR, CDR2 SFDVKD. This CDR3 reads CATSGLRDSIVYGYTF. Written as DNA, the CDR3 is TGTGCCACCAGTGGCTTACGCGACAGTATCGTCTATGGCTACACCTTC.

The gene calls are TRBV6-4 and TRBJ2-7; 7 nucleotides agree with TRBD1. Per germline, CDR1 MRHNA and CDR2 SNTAGT. The ends lost 2 bases at V and 5 bases at J; junction bases unmatched: 12. This CDR3 comprises 16 residues. As DNA, the CDR3 is TGTGCCAGCAGTGACCCGACTACCGGACAGGATGACGAGCAGTACGTC. This gives the protein CASSDPTTGQDDEQYV.

The chain is built from TRBV4-1 and TRBJ2-1; 8 nucleotides align to TRBD1. V shed 0 bases and J 1 base; nucleotides not matched to a gene: 2. The germline V gene has CDR1 MGHRA and CDR2 YSYEKL. The CDR3 is 16 residues long. The CDR3 DNA reads TGCGCCAGCAGCCAAGACGGGACAGGTTCCTACAATGAGCAGTTCTTC. This encodes CASSQDGTGSYNEQFF.

J is TRBJ1-1 and V is TRBV9; D may be TRBD1 (5 bases). This CDR3 is built from 14 residues. The germline CDR1 and CDR2 sequences are SGDLS and YYNGEE. Trimming stripped 3 bases from V and 7 bases from J, with 16 bases between. The CDR3 here is CASSDKLRAGEAFF. The CDR3 coding sequence is TGTGCCAGCAGCGATAAGCTCAGGGCTGGTGAAGCTTTCTTT.

The chain employs TRBV6-1 and TRBJ1-5; unclear D gene. The CDR3 runs to 15 residues. Per the germline V gene, CDR1 is MNHNS and CDR2 is SASEGT. The V and J ends lost 0 bases and 5 bases respectively, with 11 bases between them. CDR3 loop: CASSEARSAYQPQHF. The CDR3 coding sequence is TGTGCCAGCAGTGAAGCGCGAAGTGCCTATCAGCCCCAGCATTTT.

The chain is built from TRBV2 and TRBJ2-1; TRBD2 matches at 14 bases. The CDR3 is made up of 15 amino acids. Germline V gene data show CDR1 as SNHLY and CDR2 as FYNNEI. With 9 bases clipped from V and 6 bases from J, the junction kept 7 bases outside the gene matches. DNA for the CDR3: TGTGCCAGTCACCCGGGACTAGCGGGAGCCAATGAGCAGTTCTTC. Its protein is CASHPGLAGANEQFF.

J is TRBJ1-2 and V is TRBV2, with unresolved D. The CDR3 loop spans 12 amino acids. CDR1 SNHLY and CDR2 FYNNEI come from the germline V gene. Trimming shortened V by 6 bases and J by 2 bases, and 7 bases separated the two germline ends. The CDR3 protein is CASSARNYGYTF. The CDR3 DNA reads TGTGCCAGCAGCGCCCGGAACTATGGCTACACCTTC. The full variable domain, completed using reference TRBV2 and TRBJ1-2, is EPEVTQTPSHQVTQMGQEVILRCVPISNHLYFYWYRQILGQKVEFLVSFYNNEISEKSEIFDDQFSVERPDGSNFTLKIRSTKLEDSAMYFCASSARNYGYTFGSGTRLTVV.

V usage is TRBV28 and J usage is TRBJ2-7; 8 bases agree with TRBD2. This CDR3 contains 14 residues. CDR1 and CDR2 (germline): MDHEN, SYDVKM. J was trimmed by 0 bases and V by 8 bases; bases with no gene match: 6. The CDR3 coding sequence is TGTGCCAGCCGCTCTAGCGGGCCCTCCTACGAGCAGTACTTC. Its protein is CASRSSGPSYEQYF.

V and J are TRBV5-4 and TRBJ2-3; 9 bases line up with TRBD2. Germline V gene lookup returns CDR1 SGHNT and CDR2 YYREEE (reference sequence). The V gene end was trimmed by 0 bases and the J gene end by 1 base; junction bases not matched to a gene: 3. The CDR3 extends over 16 amino acids. CDR3 region: CASSLAPSGGTDTQYF. The DNA for the CDR3 is TGTGCCAGCAGCTTGGCTCCTAGCGGGGGCACAGATACGCAGTATTTT.

This rearrangement joins TRBV6-5 to TRBJ1-2; TRBD1 matches at 7 bases. V dropped 7 bases and J dropped 4; count of bases not matched to a gene: 9. The CDR3 runs 14 residues. CDR1 and CDR2 (germline): MNHEY, SVGAGI. CDR3 amino acids: CASTTKWDSYGYTF. The CDR3 DNA reads TGTGCCAGCACCACGAAATGGGACAGCTATGGCTACACCTTC.

The CDR3 DNA is TGTGCCAGCTCACGGACTAGCGGGAGTTTCAACACCGGGGAGCTGTTTTTT. It is translated as CASSRTSGSFNTGELFF. The chain combines TRBV18 with TRBJ2-2, with 13 positions matching TRBD2. This CDR3 is built from 17 residues. Germline CDR1 is KGHSH and CDR2 is LQKENI. The junction had 4 bases not matched to a gene; V was cut back by 4 bases and J by 2 bases. Full variable domain (missing parts from reference TRBV18 and TRBJ2-2): NAGVMQNPRHLVRRRGQEARLRCSPMKGHSHVYWYRQLPEEGLKFMVYLQKENIIDESGMPKERFSAEFPKEGPSILRIQQVVRGDSAAYFCASSRTSGSFNTGELFFGEGSRLTVL.

The chain carries TRBV16 and TRBJ1-6, with unresolved D. This CDR3 has 14 amino acids. Between the trimmed V and J ends, which lost 4 bases and 8 bases, there was a span of 12 bases. Germline CDR1 reads KGHSY; CDR2 reads FQNENV. The CDR3 loop reads CASSPSKGYSPLHF. The CDR3 DNA reads TGTGCCAGCAGCCCTAGCAAGGGATATTCACCCCTCCACTTT.

This chain uses TRBV3-1 (or the pseudogene TRBV3-2) with TRBJ2-4; 13 nucleotides match TRBD2. V was clipped by 4 bases and J by 0 bases; unmatched bases: 9. This CDR3 region has 19 residues. The germline gives CDR1 LGHDT, CDR2 YNNKEL (reference sequence). In DNA, the CDR3 is TGTGCCAGCAGCCTACTGACTAGCGGGAGGACTCTAGCCAAAAACATTCAGTACTTC. It translates to CASSLLTSGRTLAKNIQYF.

CDR3 protein: CASSLYGITGELFF. CDR3 sequence (DNA): TGTGCCAGCAGCTTATACGGGATCACCGGGGAGCTGTTTTTT. V and J are TRBV11-1 and TRBJ2-2; maybe TRBD2 (5 bases). The V end lost 2 bases, the J end lost 4 bases, and 8 bases lay between the germline ends. The CDR3 has 14 amino acids. CDR1 is SGHAT, CDR2 FQDESV, per germline (reference sequence).

This chain connects TRBV4-1 to TRBJ1-2; D is possibly TRBD1 (5 bases). The germline gives CDR1 MGHRA, CDR2 YSYEKL. This CDR3 region has 13 residues. V lost 0 bases to trimming and J lost 8 bases, with 10 bases between them. The CDR3 nucleotides are TGCGCCAGCAGCCAAGAGGGACTTTTAGGCTACACCTTC. Translated, it gives CASSQEGLLGYTF.

The rearrangement links TRBV11-3 to TRBJ1-1; D remains ambiguous. Trimming took off 5 bases at V and 2 bases at J, with 21 bases between the two ends. Germline CDR1 SGHNT, CDR2 YENEEA. This CDR3 is 17 amino acids long. CDR3 sequence (DNA): TGTGCCAGCAGCCCTCGACTGGCACTAACGACTAACACTGAAGCTTTCTTT. This encodes CASSPRLALTTNTEAFF.

V is TRBV5-1 and J is TRBJ1-2; no definite D call. Germline CDR1 and CDR2: SGHRS and YFSETQ. The V end lost 2 bases, the J end lost 1 base, and 3 bases lay between the germline ends. The CDR3 runs to 12 residues. The CDR3, as DNA: TGCGCCAGCAGCTTTTATAACTATGGCTACACCTTC. Residues: CASSFYNYGYTF. The variable domain in full, with the rest retrieved from reference TRBV5-1 and TRBJ1-2, is KAGVTQTPRYLIKTRGQQVTLSCSPISGHRSVSWYQQTPGQGLQFLFEYFSETQRNKGNFPGRFSGRQFSNSRSEMNVSTLELGDSALYLCASSFYNYGYTFGSGTRLTVV.

The chain combines TRBV6-5 with TRBJ1-1; a weak D match, TRBD1 (5 bases). The V gene lost 4 bases and the J gene lost 4 bases, with 7 bases spanning the gap. This CDR3 has 12 amino acids. Germline V CDR1 and CDR2: MNHEY, SVGAGI. The CDR3 nucleotides are TGTGCCAGCAGTTCAGGGCTCACTGAAGCTTTCTTT. It is translated as CASSSGLTEAFF.